Listed here are 23 T cell receptor beta chains from one sample, sequenced in a study of a mutant IDH1 vaccine in newly diagnosed glioma. These receptors lack a known antigen. Indicated time point: week 5, during vaccination. In the vaccine, a single dose held 300 ug of the mutant IDH1 20-mer peptide, along with topical imiquimod. The data were produced by immunoSEQ multiplex PCR, yet TCRdb's version contains in-frame clones alone and is incomplete. The sample holds tens of thousands of clones; more than 85% are singletons and the top ten take about 0.61%. Sequences were derived from PBMCs, sampled from a glioma patient whose treatment included an IDH1 peptide vaccine. All receptors come from a woman aged 45-65 years with glioma.

The J gene is TRBJ2-1, the V gene TRBV29-1, with D uncertain. CDR1 and CDR2 (germline): SQVTM, ANQGSEA. V was pared by 5 bases and J by 6 bases, with 11 bases between. The CDR3 is made up of 12 amino acids. The CDR3 DNA sequence: TGCAGCGTTCAATGGGCCTCCAATGAGCAGTTCTTC. Its translation is CSVQWASNEQFF.

The count of this clone is one. This CDR3 reads CASSLGPDPSSPQYF. CDR3 coding DNA: TGTGCCAGCAGCTTAGGCCCGGACCCCTCCAGCCCGCAGTACTTC. The V gene is TRBV11-2, the J gene TRBJ2-7; D unresolved. The germline V and J ends were trimmed by 1 base and 9 bases, with 19 bases remaining between them. From germline, CDR1 is SGHAT and CDR2 FQNNGV. CDR3 size: 15 residues.

The genes are TRBV23-1 and TRBJ2-3; tentatively, D is TRBD1 (5 bases). TRBV23-1 is an ORF, with its function uncertain. This CDR3 spans 12 amino acids. V shed 9 bases and J shed 9 bases, with 16 bases lying between them. In DNA form, the CDR3 reads TGCGCCAGATCAGAGGAACAGGAAACGCAGTATTTT. This codes for CARSEEQETQYF.

The chain is built from TRBV10-3 and TRBJ2-7, with D perhaps TRBD2 (7 bases). This CDR3 has 16 amino acids. From germline, CDR1 is ENHRY and CDR2 SYGVKD. The ends were cut back, 2 bases at V and 6 bases at J, with 20 bases in the middle. The CDR3 DNA sequence: TGTGCCATCAGTGAGAAAGCGGTACAGGGCGGGAGCGAGCAGTACTTC. Its protein product is CAISEKAVQGGSEQYF.

The chain employs TRBV4-1 and TRBJ2-2, with D hard to call. Trimming removed 0 bases from V and 10 bases from J, with 9 bases in between. Germline values: CDR1 MGHRA, CDR2 YSYEKL. The CDR3 totals 13 residues. The CDR3 DNA sequence: TGCGCCAGCAGCCAAGACTCGGGTCTGGAGCTGTTTTTT. It yields the protein CASSQDSGLELFF.

The V gene is TRBV2, the J gene TRBJ2-7; either TRBD1 or TRBD2 may fit D (5 bases each). The germline gives CDR1 SNHLY, CDR2 FYNNEI. Trimming took 4 bases from V and 6 from J, leaving 13 bases between them. This CDR3 has 13 amino acids. For the CDR3, the DNA is TGTGCCAGCAGTGGGGACCTTCCCACCGAGCAGTACTTC. Translating it yields CASSGDLPTEQYF.

The chain has TRBV11-2 and TRBJ2-1; D is unclear. Germline V gene data show CDR1 as SGHAT and CDR2 as FQNNGV. The CDR3 is made up of 15 amino acids. The V end was cut by 3 bases, the J end by 5 bases, with 14 bases between. The CDR3 DNA sequence: TGTGCCAGCAGCTTGACTCCATCTTTGGACAATGAGCAGTTCTTC. Encoded protein: CASSLTPSLDNEQFF.

The chain is built from TRBV10-3 and TRBJ2-1, with 10 bases aligning to TRBD2. The CDR3 is 13 amino acids. J was trimmed by 13 bases and V by 2 bases; bases with no gene match: 5. Germline V lookup: CDR1 ENHRY, CDR2 SYGVKD. The CDR3 loop reads CAISEEAGGPQFF. The CDR3 DNA sequence: TGTGCCATCAGTGAGGAAGCGGGAGGGCCCCAGTTCTTC.

J is TRBJ2-1 and V is TRBV7-8; TRBD2 matches 9 bases. J was trimmed by 4 bases and V by 4 bases; bases with no gene match: 5. Germline CDR1 and CDR2: SGHVS and FQNEAQ. CDR3 length equals 15 residues. The CDR3 bases are TGTGCCAGCAGCTCCTCTAGCGGGATATACAATGAGCAGTTCTTC. It yields the protein CASSSSSGIYNEQFF.

This rearrangement joins TRBV10-2 to TRBJ2-1, with no clear D. Germline CDR1 and CDR2: WSHSY and SAAADI. The CDR3 spans 13 residues. V was trimmed by 0 bases and J by 6 bases, leaving 6 bases between them. The CDR3 region is CASSESGLNEQFF. The CDR3 DNA is TGCGCCAGCAGTGAGTCAGGTCTCAATGAGCAGTTCTTC.

In its sample, this clone was seen once. The rearrangement uses TRBV5-1 and TRBJ1-1; unclear D gene. V lost 6 bases and J lost 0, with 9 bases in between. The V gene's germline CDR1 is SGHRS and CDR2 YFSETQ. CDR3 size: 13 residues. CDR3 bases: TGCGCCAGCAAGGAGACGGTGAACACTGAAGCTTTCTTT. Translated, it gives CASKETVNTEAFF. The full variable domain, rest sourced from reference TRBV5-1 and TRBJ1-1, is KAGVTQTPRYLIKTRGQQVTLSCSPISGHRSVSWYQQTPGQGLQFLFEYFSETQRNKGNFPGRFSGRQFSNSRSEMNVSTLELGDSALYLCASKETVNTEAFFGQGTRLTVV.

V and J are TRBV19 and TRBJ2-5; the D is unclear. The CDR3 spans 14 residues. V was cut by 0 bases and J by 4 bases, with 9 bases left in between. The V gene's germline CDR1 is LNHDA and CDR2 SQIVND (reference sequence). CDR3 sequence (DNA): TGTGCCAGTAGTATAGACCGCCGCGGAGAGACCCAGTACTTC. It encodes CASSIDRRGETQYF.

This chain connects TRBV6-5 to TRBJ2-7; TRBD2 agrees at 10 bases. V lost 4 bases, J lost 3 bases, and 3 bases stayed unmatched. The CDR3 has 14 residues. In germline, CDR1 is MNHEY, CDR2 SVGAGI. CDR3 DNA: TGTGCCAGCAGTTCAGCGGGAGGGAGCTACGAGCAGTACTTC. This codes for CASSSAGGSYEQYF.

CDR3 amino acids: CASRDYRGPGTEAFF. CDR3 coding DNA: TGTGCCAGCAGGGACTACAGGGGCCCCGGGACTGAAGCTTTCTTT. The chain uses TRBV6-1 and TRBJ1-1, with 7 bases matching TRBD1. The CDR3 sequence is 15 residues long. Germline-derived CDR1 and CDR2 are MNHNS and SASEGT. With 6 bases clipped from V and 5 bases from J, the junction kept 12 bases outside the gene matches.

This clone has a single count. The genes are TRBV5-1 and TRBJ1-6; D is perhaps TRBD1 (6 bases). The ends were cut back, 2 bases at V and 8 bases at J, with 14 bases in the middle. Germline V gene lookup returns CDR1 SGHRS and CDR2 YFSETQ. The CDR3 sequence is 15 residues long. CDR3 in amino acids: CASSLSTGQHSPLHF. For the CDR3, the DNA is TGCGCCAGCAGCTTATCCACGGGACAACATTCACCCCTCCACTTT.

This chain connects TRBV30 to TRBJ1-5; D remains ambiguous. The CDR3 consists of 10 residues. The germline V gene has CDR1 GTSNPN and CDR2 SVGIG (reference sequence). Trimming cost V 2 bases and J 9 bases, with 5 bases left between them. The CDR3 loop reads CAWSWGPQHF. The CDR3 region has the DNA TGTGCCTGGAGTTGGGGGCCCCAGCATTTT.

The V and J genes are TRBV6-1 and TRBJ1-5; no clear D gene. Trimming pared 1 base from V and 7 bases from J, leaving 14 bases between. Per the germline V gene, CDR1 is MNHNS and CDR2 is SASEGT. The CDR3 sequence is 15 residues long. CDR3 protein: CASSEDTGVWQPQHF. The DNA of the CDR3 is TGTGCCAGCAGTGAAGATACTGGGGTTTGGCAGCCCCAGCATTTT.

The chain couples TRBV5-4 to TRBJ2-5; 9 bases line up with TRBD1. The germline gives CDR1 SGHNT, CDR2 YYREEE (reference sequence). The CDR3 sequence is 14 residues long. Trimming removed 1 base from V and 5 bases from J; junction bases left unmatched: 3. The CDR3 loop is CASSLPGQGETQYF. CDR3 nucleotides: TGTGCCAGCAGCTTGCCGGGACAGGGTGAGACCCAGTACTTC.

This clone is a singleton in its sample. In DNA form, the CDR3 reads TGTGCCAGTAGTAGGATCGGGGTAGGTGACACTGAAGCTTTCTTT. This codes for CASSRIGVGDTEAFF. The chain combines TRBV19 with TRBJ1-1; D is unresolved. This CDR3 spans 15 amino acids. Trimming pared 4 bases from V and 3 bases from J, leaving 15 bases between. Germline lookup yields CDR1 LNHDA and CDR2 SQIVND (reference sequence).

The chain links TRBV29-1 to TRBJ2-3; D might be TRBD1 or TRBD2, each matching 5 bases. The CDR3 loop spans 12 amino acids. Germline V gene sequence: CDR1 SQVTM, CDR2 ANQGSEA. Trimming took off 5 bases at V and 2 bases at J, with 8 bases between the two ends. CDR3 DNA: TGCAGCGTTTGGGACGACACAGATACGCAGTATTTT. The encoded protein is CSVWDDTDTQYF.

The chain carries TRBV27 and TRBJ1-1; D not resolved. Germline V lookup: CDR1 MNHEY, CDR2 SMNVEV (reference sequence). V was clipped by 1 base and J by 1 base, with 4 bases between them. The CDR3 sequence is 13 residues long. CDR3 coding DNA: TGTGCCAGCAGTTTATGGGGGAACACTGAAGCTTTCTTT. It specifies CASSLWGNTEAFF.

This clone is a singleton in its sample. This CDR3 reads CASSLRGYPATNEKLFF. The CDR3 region has the DNA TGTGCCAGCAGCTTACGAGGGTACCCTGCAACTAATGAAAAACTGTTTTTT. The V and J genes are TRBV7-2 and TRBJ1-4; D uncertain. The CDR3 totals 17 residues. Germline CDR1 and CDR2: SGHTA and FQGNSA. V was cut by 2 bases and J by 0 bases, with 13 bases left in between.

This chain joins TRBV6-1 and TRBJ1-1, with D unclear. The V and J ends lost 2 bases and 0 bases respectively, with 13 bases between them. CDR1 is MNHNS and CDR2 is SASEGT in the germline V gene. This CDR3 spans 16 amino acids. The CDR3 DNA reads as TGTGCCAGCAGTGAACTCCCCGGCAGTTTGAACACTGAAGCTTTCTTT. It translates to CASSELPGSLNTEAFF.